The 29 T cell receptor beta chains presented below share a single source sample, sequenced in a study of T-cell memory formation after mild COVID-19. MiXCR was run by TCRdb on the 5' RACE reads, yielding one entry per CDR3 protein. The sample yields 400,000 to 500,000 distinct CDR3 sequences, 20% to 25% seen once. Sequenced input: PBMCs or a T cell subset sorted from them (not recorded which). The receptors originated from an adult woman who had mild COVID-19 (a few samples of this study predate the infection). Cell type and time point are not known.

This clonotype was counted a few times. The chain joins TRBV30 to TRBJ1-4, with D possibly being TRBD1 (5 bases). Germline CDR1 reads GTSNPN; CDR2 reads SVGIG (reference sequence). V was clipped by 2 bases and J by 7 bases, with 20 bases between them. The CDR3 totals 16 residues. The CDR3 sequence is CAWSPAGRRSGEKLFF. Written as DNA, the CDR3 is TGTGCCTGGAGTCCGGCAGGGAGGAGGTCAGGTGAAAAACTGTTTTTT.

This sequence joins TRBV19 and TRBJ2-1; the match to TRBD2 covers 9 bases. This CDR3 region has 15 residues. CDR1 is LNHDA and CDR2 is SQIVND in the germline V gene (reference sequence). Trimming at V came to 5 bases and at J to 0 bases, leaving 2 bases not matched to a gene. Written as DNA, the CDR3 is TGTGCCAGTAGTGGACTAGCGAACTCCTACAATGAGCAGTTCTTC. Translation: CASSGLANSYNEQFF. Together with reference TRBV19 and TRBJ2-1, the CDR3 gives the full variable domain: DGGITQSPKYLFRKEGQNVTLSCEQNLNHDAMYWYRQDPGQGLRLIYYSQIVNDFQKGDIAEGYSVSREKKESFPLTVTSAQKNPTAFYLCASSGLANSYNEQFFGPGTRLTVL.

This clonotype was observed at least ten times. The CDR3 sequence: CASSSERSWAGIQETQYF. The CDR3 nucleotides read TGTGCCAGCAGCTCCGAAAGGTCTTGGGCGGGGATCCAAGAGACCCAGTACTTC. The chain combines TRBV7-8 with TRBJ2-5, with D possibly being TRBD2 (6 bases). V gave up 4 bases and J gave up 1 base, with 22 bases separating them. The CDR3 covers 18 residues. The germline gives CDR1 SGHVS, CDR2 FQNEAQ.

Here the CDR3 reads CASSYGTAQGDTQYF. The DNA for the CDR3 is TGTGCCAGCAGCTACGGGACAGCCCAAGGAGATACGCAGTATTTT. This rearrangement joins TRBV7-3 to TRBJ2-3, with 7 bases fitting TRBD1. Per germline, CDR1 SGHTA and CDR2 FQGTGA. After removal of 4 bases from V and 5 bases from J, the junction contained 9 bases not matched to a gene. The CDR3 is 15 amino acids.

The CDR3 DNA follows: TGCAGTGCTAGAGACAGGGGCTATGGCTACACCTTC. It is translated as CSARDRGYGYTF. The chain recombines TRBV20-1 with TRBJ1-2, with D maybe TRBD1 (6 bases). This CDR3 spans 12 amino acids. The V and J ends lost 0 bases and 4 bases respectively, with 6 bases between them. CDR1 is DFQATT and CDR2 is SNEGSKA in the germline V gene (reference sequence).

The gene calls are TRBV3-1 and TRBJ1-5; D remains unclear. The CDR3 has 15 residues. With 1 base removed from V and 1 base from J, the gap between germline ends came to 8 bases. Per germline, CDR1 LGHDT and CDR2 YNNKEL (reference sequence). This CDR3 reads CASSQGPASNQPQHF. The DNA for the CDR3 is TGTGCCAGCAGCCAAGGGCCCGCGAGCAATCAGCCCCAGCATTTT.

This clonotype was detected only a few times. This chain connects TRBV29-1 to TRBJ1-3, with D uncertain. This CDR3 comprises 14 residues. Trimming took off 4 bases at V and 1 base at J, with 11 bases between the two ends. Germline assignment: CDR1 SQVTM and CDR2 ANQGSEA. The CDR3 region has the DNA TGCAGCGTTGTGGGTAGTCGATCTGGAAACACCATATATTTT. This sequence encodes CSVVGSRSGNTIYF.

The chain has TRBV7-9 and TRBJ2-5; the D call may be TRBD1 or TRBD2 (5 bases each). The CDR3 sequence is 14 residues long. Germline CDR1 is SEHNR and CDR2 is FQNEAQ (reference sequence). Trimming stripped 4 bases from V and 1 base from J, with 10 bases between. The DNA of the CDR3 is TGTGCCAGCAGCTCTTCGGGACGCCAAGAGACCCAGTACTTC. Encoded protein: CASSSSGRQETQYF.

This clonotype was seen only a few times. The rearrangement links TRBV6-5 to TRBJ1-1; D gene uncertain. Germline CDR1 is MNHEY and CDR2 is SVGAGI. Trimming took 7 bases from V and 4 from J, leaving 16 bases between them. The length of the CDR3 is 14 residues. Here the CDR3 DNA reads TGTGCCAGCATGAAAGTGGGTAGGACCACTGAAGCTTTCTTT. Translating gives CASMKVGRTTEAFF.

This clonotype came up a few times. The gene calls are TRBV9 and TRBJ2-5; the D is unclear. Germline V gives CDR1 SGDLS, CDR2 YYNGEE. This CDR3 is built from 11 residues. Trimming shortened V by 0 bases and J by 11 bases, and 8 bases separated the two germline ends. In DNA form, the CDR3 reads TGTGCCAGCAGCGTAGGCTCCCAACAGTACTTC. Protein: CASSVGSQQYF. Full variable domain (outside the CDR3, taken from reference TRBV9 and TRBJ2-5): DSGVTQTPKHLITATGQRVTLRCSPRSGDLSVYWYQQSLDQGLQFLIQYYNGEERAKGNILERFSAQQFPDLHSELNLSSLELGDSALYFCASSVGSQQYFGPGTRLLVL.

The chain couples TRBV12-3 or TRBV12-4 to TRBJ2-1; 9 nucleotides align to TRBD2. CDR3 length: 16 amino acids. Trimming took 3 bases from V and 7 from J; bases not matched to a gene: 10. Here the CDR3 reads CASSFSGGGFGNEQFF. The CDR3 DNA sequence: TGTGCCAGCAGTTTTAGCGGGGGCGGCTTTGGGAATGAGCAGTTCTTC.

The V call is TRBV12-3 or TRBV12-4, the J call TRBJ1-1, with D possibly being TRBD1 (5 bases). This CDR3 has 14 residues. V lost 2 bases, J lost 5 bases, and 12 bases lay in between. The CDR3 here is CASSLRREWTEAFF. The CDR3 nucleotides are TGTGCCAGCAGTTTACGCAGGGAATGGACTGAAGCTTTCTTT.

A few counts support this clonotype. V gene TRBV6-1 combines with J gene TRBJ2-3, with 7 positions matching TRBD2. Trimming cost V 5 bases and J 5 bases; bases outside gene matches: 10. Looked up from germline, CDR1 is MNHNS and CDR2 is SASEGT. This CDR3 contains 15 residues. This CDR3 reads CASSRLSGTGDTQYF. CDR3 DNA sequence: TGTGCCAGCAGTCGGCTAAGCGGGACGGGAGATACGCAGTATTTT.

This clonotype has just a few counts. The rearrangement links TRBV3-1 to TRBJ1-1, with D unresolved. Germline V gene sequence: CDR1 LGHDT, CDR2 YNNKEL (reference sequence). The CDR3 is made up of 13 amino acids. Trimming stripped 1 base from V and 9 bases from J, with 12 bases between. The DNA of the CDR3 is TGTGCCAGCAGCCAAGGTACAGTTGGTCAAGCTTTCTTT. It specifies CASSQGTVGQAFF.

This clonotype was seen more than once but under ten times. The rearrangement uses TRBV5-1 and TRBJ2-7; 12 bases match TRBD2. This CDR3 is 15 amino acids long. J gave up 2 bases and V 4 bases, and 4 bases lay outside the gene matches. The germline V gene encodes CDR1 SGHRS and CDR2 YFSETQ. The CDR3 DNA reads TGCGCCAGCAGCGTGACTAGCGGGAGCACCTACGAGCAGTACTTC. Protein: CASSVTSGSTYEQYF.

The genes are TRBV30 and TRBJ2-2, with D unclear. This CDR3 is 13 amino acids long. V gave up 5 bases and J gave up 3 bases, with 10 bases separating them. Per the germline V gene, CDR1 is GTSNPN and CDR2 is SVGIG (reference sequence). The CDR3 coding sequence is TGTGCCTGGCCCCCTAGAGACACCGGGGAGCTGTTTTTT. This codes for CAWPPRDTGELFF.

This clonotype was recorded a few times. J is TRBJ2-7 and V is TRBV29-1, with 11 bases aligning to TRBD1. With 1 base clipped from V and 3 bases from J, the junction kept 5 bases outside the gene matches. The length of the CDR3 is 15 residues. The germline gives CDR1 SQVTM, CDR2 ANQGSEA. The chain's CDR3 is CSVEALGTGGYEQYF. The CDR3 bases are TGCAGCGTTGAAGCTCTCGGGACAGGGGGCTACGAGCAGTACTTC.

This clonotype was detected only a few times. J is TRBJ1-6 and V is TRBV20-1; the D gene is possibly TRBD1 (5 bases). The CDR3 sequence is 14 residues long. V was shortened by 6 bases and J by 0 bases, with 9 bases between the two germline ends. The germline V gene encodes CDR1 DFQATT and CDR2 SNEGSKA (reference sequence). CDR3 DNA sequence: TGCAGTGCCCACAGGAGCTCCTATAATTCACCCCTCCACTTT. Its protein is CSAHRSSYNSPLHF.

The chain couples TRBV12-3 or TRBV12-4 to TRBJ2-5, with 7 bases matching TRBD2. V shed 1 base, J shed 5 bases, and the junction held 10 bases outside the gene matches. The CDR3 consists of 16 residues. The CDR3 sequence is CASSLGTRQGGETQYF. CDR3 in DNA: TGTGCCAGCAGTTTAGGAACCCGGCAGGGAGGGGAGACCCAGTACTTC.

The table lists this clonotype with a few counts. CDR3: CASSLGRAGYLNEQFF. The CDR3, as DNA: TGTGCCAGCAGCTTAGGGCGAGCGGGATATTTGAATGAGCAGTTCTTC. The rearrangement uses TRBV7-9 and TRBJ2-1; 7 bases match TRBD2. V lost 1 base, J lost 7 bases, and 10 bases stayed unmatched. CDR3 length: 16 amino acids. Germline V gene sequence: CDR1 SEHNR, CDR2 FQNEAQ (reference sequence).

The chain is built from TRBV24-1 and TRBJ1-5; TRBD1 matches at 7 bases. V gave up 3 bases and J gave up 7 bases; unmatched junction bases: 11. Germline assignment: CDR1 KGHDR and CDR2 SFDVKD. This CDR3 spans 16 amino acids. The CDR3 bases are TGTGCCACCAGTGATACCACAGGGGACTGGGTCCAGCCCCAGCATTTT. Protein sequence: CATSDTTGDWVQPQHF.

The gene calls are TRBV4-2 and TRBJ2-3, with 15 nucleotides matching TRBD2. The CDR3 covers 19 residues. From germline, CDR1 is LGHNA and CDR2 YNFKEQ. J gave up 1 base and V 0 bases, and 5 bases lay outside the gene matches. The CDR3 DNA reads TGTGCCAGCAGCCAAGAGATGGGACTAGCGGGGGGACGCACAGATACGCAGTATTTT. Protein: CASSQEMGLAGGRTDTQYF.

The CDR3 DNA is TGTGCCACCAGTGATAAATCTCTAGCATCCTACAATGAGCAGTTCTTC. Translation: CATSDKSLASYNEQFF. This sequence joins TRBV24-1 and TRBJ2-1, with D possibly being TRBD2 (5 bases). Germline CDR1 KGHDR, CDR2 SFDVKD. Trimming took 3 bases from V and 1 from J, leaving 12 bases between them. The CDR3 is made up of 16 amino acids.

The genes are TRBV15 and TRBJ2-1, with 7 bases aligning to TRBD2. J gave up 2 bases and V 0 bases, and 1 base lay outside the gene matches. This CDR3 spans 15 amino acids. Germline CDR1 and CDR2: LNHNV and YYDKDF (reference sequence). The CDR3 DNA reads TGTGCCACCAGCAGAGACCGGGGGGCCTACAATGAGCAGTTCTTC. This codes for CATSRDRGAYNEQFF.

This clonotype has more than one count but fewer than ten. The chain recombines TRBV20-1 with TRBJ2-1; D is tentatively TRBD1 or TRBD2 (6 bases each). Trimming removed 3 bases at V and 7 bases at J, with 10 bases between. Germline values: CDR1 DFQATT, CDR2 SNEGSKA (reference sequence). The CDR3 extends over 12 amino acids. The CDR3 DNA is TGCAGTGCTAGTGGGGGGCGAAATGAGCAGTTCTTC. Protein sequence: CSASGGRNEQFF.

The chain couples TRBV7-9 to TRBJ1-2; D remains unclear. The germline V gene encodes CDR1 SEHNR and CDR2 FQNEAQ (reference sequence). V lost 1 base, J lost 7 bases, and 7 bases lay in between. The CDR3 totals 12 residues. The DNA for the CDR3 is TGTGCCAGCAGCTTAGATCTGGTTGGCTACACCTTC. Translating gives CASSLDLVGYTF. Complete variable domain (other parts from reference TRBV7-9 and TRBJ1-2): DTGVSQNPRHKITKRGQNVTFRCDPISEHNRLYWYRQTLGQGPEFLTYFQNEAQLEKSRLLSDRFSAERPKGSFSTLEIQRTEQGDSAMYLCASSLDLVGYTFGSGTRLTVV.

This clonotype has just a few counts. The chain is built from TRBV7-9 and TRBJ2-7; D is uncertain. With 5 bases removed from V and 3 bases from J, the gap between germline ends came to 17 bases. Germline V gene data show CDR1 as SEHNR and CDR2 as FQNEAQ (reference sequence). There are 15 residues in the CDR3. The DNA for the CDR3 is TGTGCCAGCAGCAATACGGTTAGGGCAGTCTACGAGCAGTACTTC. Its translation: CASSNTVRAVYEQYF.

V usage is TRBV29-1 and J usage is TRBJ2-7; the D call may be TRBD1 or TRBD2 (6 bases each). The CDR3 length is 12 residues. Germline V gene sequence: CDR1 SQVTM, CDR2 ANQGSEA. V was trimmed by 4 bases and J by 5 bases, leaving 12 bases between them. The CDR3: CSVGRGPDEQYF. CDR3 bases: TGCAGCGTTGGTCGGGGGCCGGACGAGCAGTACTTC.

The chain employs TRBV7-8 and TRBJ2-1; D might be TRBD1 or TRBD2, each matching 5 bases. Germline values: CDR1 SGHVS, CDR2 FQNEAQ. Trimming shortened V by 4 bases and J by 6 bases, and 10 bases separated the two germline ends. CDR3 length equals 13 residues. The DNA of the CDR3 is TGTGCCAGCAGCTCGGGACCGAGCAATGAGCAGTTCTTC. This encodes CASSSGPSNEQFF.